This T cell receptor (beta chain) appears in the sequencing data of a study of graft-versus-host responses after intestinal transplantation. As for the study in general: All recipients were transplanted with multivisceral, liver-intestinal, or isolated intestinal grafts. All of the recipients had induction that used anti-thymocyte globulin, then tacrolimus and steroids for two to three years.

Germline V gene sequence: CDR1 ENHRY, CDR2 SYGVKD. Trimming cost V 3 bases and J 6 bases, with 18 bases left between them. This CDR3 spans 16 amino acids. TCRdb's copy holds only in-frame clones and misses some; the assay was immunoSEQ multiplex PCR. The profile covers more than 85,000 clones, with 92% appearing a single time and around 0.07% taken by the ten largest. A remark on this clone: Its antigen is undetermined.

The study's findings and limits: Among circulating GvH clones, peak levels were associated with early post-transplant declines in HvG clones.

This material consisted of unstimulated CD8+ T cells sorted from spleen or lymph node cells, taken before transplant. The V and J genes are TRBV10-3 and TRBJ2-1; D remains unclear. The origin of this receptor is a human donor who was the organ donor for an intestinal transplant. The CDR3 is CAISDFVLSGLNEQFF. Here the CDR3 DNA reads TGTGCCATCAGTGATTTCGTCTTGTCTGGGCTCAATGAGCAGTTCTTC.